This T cell receptor (beta chain) appears in the sequencing data of a study of regulatory T cells in long-lasting Graves disease. The time point here: persistent/refractory GD, antithyroid drugs over 5 years with positive TRAb. Scientists built the TCR library using RNA that was extracted from PBMCs. With regard to this clonotype: Germline is not matched at one junction end, which may reflect a read error.

Combining iRepertoire HTBI primers with Arm-PCR of CDR3 regions, the authors built TCR beta libraries. TCRdb redid the calling of the multiplex PCR reads with MiXCR, one entry per CDR3 protein. The data show roughly 700,000 distinct CDR3 sequences, with 30% seen just once and 42% held by the top ten. This TCR came from a female donor with Graves disease. This specimen consisted of peripheral blood mononuclear cells (PBMCs), obtained when the disease was refractory, from a patient treated with antithyroid drugs.

The CDR3 loop reads CASRGMGHSNQLQHF. In DNA form, the CDR3 reads TGTGCCAGCCGCGGGATGGGACATAGCAATCAGCTCCAGCATTTT. This rearrangement joins TRBV6-1 to TRBJ1-5; D may be TRBD1 (6 bases). In germline, CDR1 is MNHNS, CDR2 SASEGT. The CDR3 has 15 residues.